The rows below give T cell receptor beta chains drawn from one sample of a study of T cells in Graves' hyperthyroidism and ophthalmopathy. Using its own MiXCR run on the multiplex PCR reads, TCRdb lists one record per CDR3 protein. The sample yields 750,000 to 950,000 distinct CDR3 sequences, 38% seen once. The specimen was blood. The origin of the receptors is a man aged 18 to 30 with Graves' hyperthyroidism. The CDR3 runs from the conserved cysteine through the conserved F or W. A D gene is named only where the DNA matches it firmly. Only part of the rows carry a size: once, few, many, or a class if the clone is expanded.

size: many; D: -; V: TRBV24-1; J: TRBJ2-5; CDR3: CATSDGGQETQYF; DNA: TGTGCCACCAGTGACGGGGGCCAAGAGACCCAGTACTTC
size: -; D: -; V: TRBV12-3/TRBV12-4; J: TRBJ2-7; CDR3: CASSSPGGAIYEQYF; DNA: TGTGCCAGCAGTTCACCGGGCGGGGCGATCTACGAGCAGTACTTC
size: many; D: -; V: TRBV11-2; J: TRBJ2-5; CDR3: CASTSESRKETQYF; DNA: TGTGCCAGCACCTCGGAGTCCCGGAAGGAGACCCAGTACTTC
size: -; D: TRBD1; V: TRBV11-3; J: TRBJ1-1; CDR3: CASSYRTGEMNTEAFF; DNA: TGTGCCAGCAGCTACAGGACAGGGGAGATGAACACTGAAGCTTTCTTT
size: few; D: -; V: TRBV29-1; J: TRBJ2-2; CDR3: CSVGTTLTGELFF; DNA: TGCAGCGTTGGGACTACCTTAACCGGGGAGCTGTTTTTT
size: -; D: -; V: TRBV20-1; J: TRBJ2-7; CDR3: CSAREAQGRSEQYF; DNA: TGCAGTGCTAGAGAGGCGCAGGGGCGTTCCGAGCAGTACTTC
size: -; D: -; V: TRBV2; J: TRBJ1-2; CDR3: CASSEAGVNYGYTF; DNA: TGTGCCAGCAGTGAAGCGGGAGTTAACTATGGCTACACCTTC
size: few; D: TRBD2; V: TRBV11-1; J: TRBJ2-7; CDR3: CASGWTSGESYEQYF; DNA: TGTGCCAGCGGCTGGACTAGCGGGGAGTCCTACGAGCAGTACTTC
size: few; D: -; V: TRBV10-3; J: TRBJ1-5; CDR3: CASSSGNGNNQPQHF; DNA: TGTGCCAGCAGTTCAGGGAATGGGAACAATCAGCCCCAGCATTTT
size: -; D: -; V: TRBV15; J: TRBJ2-2; CDR3: CATSRVPLSSTGELFF; DNA: TGTGCCACCAGCAGAGTCCCTCTGAGCAGCACCGGGGAGCTGTTTTTT
size: -; D: -; V: TRBV19; J: TRBJ2-7; CDR3: CASSILSEGRNEQYF; DNA: TGTGCCAGTAGTATTTTATCGGAGGGCCGCAACGAGCAGTACTTC
size: many; D: TRBD1; V: TRBV12-3/TRBV12-4; J: TRBJ1-2; CDR3: CASTDYRDRGRGYTF; DNA: TGTGCCAGCACCGACTACCGGGACAGGGGACGGGGCTACACCTTC
size: -; D: TRBD1; V: TRBV4-2; J: TRBJ2-7; CDR3: CASSQEETGGAGYEQYF; DNA: TGTGCCAGCAGCCAAGAAGAGACAGGGGGCGCGGGTTACGAGCAGTACTTC
size: many; D: -; V: TRBV15; J: TRBJ1-3; CDR3: CATNAGISGNTIYF; DNA: TGTGCCACCAACGCGGGTATCTCTGGAAACACCATATATTTT
size: -; D: -; V: TRBV20-1; J: TRBJ2-7; CDR3: CSATTESSYEQYF; DNA: TGCAGTGCTACGACAGAGAGCTCCTACGAGCAGTACTTC
size: -; D: -; V: TRBV15; J: TRBJ2-1; CDR3: CATSSDSPREQFF; DNA: TGTGCCACCAGCAGCGACAGTCCTCGGGAGCAGTTCTTC
size: -; D: -; V: TRBV9; J: TRBJ2-7; CDR3: CASSSGAPGELYF; DNA: TGTGCCAGCAGCTCCGGGGCCCCCGGGGAGCTGTACTTC
size: -; D: -; V: TRBV2; J: TRBJ2-5; CDR3: CASSEELARETQYF; DNA: TGTGCCAGCAGTGAAGAGCTAGCGCGAGAGACCCAGTACTTC
size: -; D: TRBD1; V: TRBV29-1; J: TRBJ2-7; CDR3: CSADGDRPYNEQYF; DNA: TGCAGCGCAGATGGGGACAGACCCTACAATGAGCAGTACTTC
size: many; D: -; V: TRBV20-1; J: TRBJ2-5; CDR3: CSASQGPGETQYF; DNA: TGCAGTGCTAGTCAGGGGCCGGGTGAGACCCAGTACTTC
size: many; D: TRBD2; V: TRBV7-7; J: TRBJ2-5; CDR3: CASSILAGGGETQYF; DNA: TGTGCTAGCAGCATACTAGCGGGAGGAGGAGAGACCCAGTACTTC
size: many; D: TRBD2; V: TRBV19; J: TRBJ2-5; CDR3: CASRQRGGQETQYF; DNA: TGTGCCAGTCGCCAGCGGGGGGGTCAAGAGACCCAGTACTTC
size: -; D: -; V: TRBV12-3/TRBV12-4; J: TRBJ1-1; CDR3: CASSFILGDGTEAFF; DNA: TGTGCCAGCAGTTTCATTTTGGGGGACGGCACTGAAGCTTTCTTT